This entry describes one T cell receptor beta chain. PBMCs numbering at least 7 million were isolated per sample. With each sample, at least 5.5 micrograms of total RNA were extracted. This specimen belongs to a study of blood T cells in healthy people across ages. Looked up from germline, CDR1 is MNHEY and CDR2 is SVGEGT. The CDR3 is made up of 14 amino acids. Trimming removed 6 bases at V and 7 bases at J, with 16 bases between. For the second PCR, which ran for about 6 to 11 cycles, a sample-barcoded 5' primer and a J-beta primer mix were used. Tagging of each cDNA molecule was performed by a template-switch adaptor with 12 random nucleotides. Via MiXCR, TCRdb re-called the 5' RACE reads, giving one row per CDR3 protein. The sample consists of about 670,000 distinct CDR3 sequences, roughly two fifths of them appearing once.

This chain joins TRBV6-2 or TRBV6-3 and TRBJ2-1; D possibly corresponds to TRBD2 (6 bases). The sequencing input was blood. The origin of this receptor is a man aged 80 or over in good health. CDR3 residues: CASRKTSKRNEQFF. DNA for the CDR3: TGTGCCAGCAGGAAGACTAGTAAGAGGAATGAGCAGTTCTTC.